The 25 T cell receptor beta chains below come from one sample, sequenced in a study of CD8+CD57+ T cells in acquired aplastic anemia. Only patients with CD8+CD57+ cell expansion on flow cytometry were chosen for sequencing. Genomic DNA templated the TCR beta VDJ and CDR3 profiling. TCRdb redid the calling of the reads with MiXCR, one entry per CDR3 protein. The sample gives roughly 290,000 distinct CDR3 sequences, approximately 60% of which show up once; under 1.5% is in the top ten. Sequencing input: sorted CD4+, CD8+, or CD8+CD57+ T cells (not recorded which) from PBMCs. All receptors derive from a human donor with aplastic anemia.

This clonotype showed up many times. V usage is TRBV5-1 and J usage is TRBJ1-4, with 9 bases that match TRBD1. CDR1 SGHRS and CDR2 YFSETQ come from the germline V gene. V lost 4 bases, J lost 0 bases, and 4 bases stayed unmatched. This CDR3 has 16 residues. In nucleotides, the CDR3 is TGCGCCAGCAGCGGGGGACAGGGAGCAACTAATGAAAAACTGTTTTTT. Its protein product is CASSGGQGATNEKLFF.

The table lists this clonotype with many counts. The rearrangement joins TRBV6-2 or TRBV6-3 to TRBJ1-5; D not resolved. CDR3 size: 15 residues. Germline V lookup: CDR1 MNHEY, CDR2 SVGEGT. V lost 0 bases and J lost 1, with 7 bases in between. The CDR3, as DNA: TGTGCCAGCAGTTACTCGTACCACAGCAATCAGCCCCAGCATTTT. Translating gives CASSYSYHSNQPQHF.

The chain employs TRBV6-1 and TRBJ1-1, with 8 bases matching TRBD1. Trimming took 4 bases from V and 1 from J; bases not matched to a gene: 2. The germline gives CDR1 MNHNS, CDR2 SASEGT. The CDR3 length is 14 residues. The CDR3 DNA is TGTGCCAGCAGTGTCGGACAGGGGAACACTGAAGCTTTCTTT. Translating it yields CASSVGQGNTEAFF.

This chain connects TRBV7-9 to TRBJ2-1; D might be TRBD2 (5 bases). Per the germline V gene, CDR1 is SEHNR and CDR2 is FQNEAQ (reference sequence). Deletions cut 5 bases from V and 0 bases from J, with 8 bases between. This CDR3 is built from 14 residues. The CDR3 DNA sequence: TGTGCCAGCAGCCCGGGAAGCTCCTACAATGAGCAGTTCTTC. The encoded protein is CASSPGSSYNEQFF.

Many counts were recorded for this clonotype. The J gene is TRBJ2-1, the V gene TRBV7-3; 11 nucleotides align to TRBD1. The length of the CDR3 is 15 residues. With V trimmed by 5 bases and J by 4 bases, 4 bases remained unmatched. Germline values: CDR1 SGHTA, CDR2 FQGTGA. The chain's CDR3 is CASSADRGPYNEQFF. CDR3 nucleotide sequence: TGTGCCAGCAGCGCGGACAGGGGGCCTTACAATGAGCAGTTCTTC.

The gene calls are TRBV24-1 and TRBJ2-3; D is tentatively TRBD1 or TRBD2 (6 bases each). Germline lookup yields CDR1 KGHDR and CDR2 SFDVKD. The V and J ends lost 4 bases and 2 bases respectively, with 15 bases between them. The CDR3 length is 16 residues. The chain's CDR3 is CATSDSRGVNTDTQYF. The CDR3 nucleotides are TGTGCCACCAGTGACTCTAGGGGGGTCAACACAGATACGCAGTATTTT.

The chain employs TRBV9 and TRBJ1-4, with 9 bases aligning to TRBD1. Germline V gene lookup returns CDR1 SGDLS and CDR2 YYNGEE. This CDR3 comprises 14 residues. The V gene end was trimmed by 4 bases and the J gene end by 4 bases; junction bases not matched to a gene: 2. Here the CDR3 reads CASSKGQGNEKLFF. CDR3 DNA sequence: TGTGCCAGCAGCAAGGGACAGGGTAATGAAAAACTGTTTTTT.

This clonotype was seen only once. This sequence joins TRBV7-9 and TRBJ2-7, with D possibly being TRBD1 or TRBD2 (7 bases each). Trimming took off 5 bases at V and 6 bases at J, with 29 bases between the two ends. Germline lookup yields CDR1 SEHNR and CDR2 FQNEAQ (reference sequence). This CDR3 is 18 amino acids long. The CDR3 DNA follows: TGTGCCAGCAGCACTAGTGGGGGGGCACAGGGGCGATTGAGCGAGCAGTACTTC. Amino acid sequence: CASSTSGGAQGRLSEQYF.

This clonotype was counted many times. The chain has TRBV5-1 and TRBJ2-5, with D uncertain. The germline V and J ends were trimmed by 0 bases and 4 bases, with 4 bases remaining between them. This CDR3 spans 12 amino acids. Germline values: CDR1 SGHRS, CDR2 YFSETQ. The CDR3 bases are TGCGCCAGCAGCTTGGGATCAGAGACCCAGTACTTC. Translated, it gives CASSLGSETQYF.

This chain connects TRBV5-6 to TRBJ2-5, with 8 positions matching TRBD1. The junction had 1 base not matched to a gene; V was cut back by 2 bases and J by 1 base. From germline, CDR1 is SGHDT and CDR2 YYEEEE. This CDR3 is 14 amino acids long. In nucleotides, the CDR3 is TGTGCCAGCAGCTTCGACAGGGGCCAAGAGACCCAGTACTTC. This gives the protein CASSFDRGQETQYF.

The DNA for the CDR3 is TGTGCCATCAGTCCCCGAGAGAGGCCCTACGAGCAGTACTTC. Protein sequence: CAISPRERPYEQYF. The gene calls are TRBV10-3 and TRBJ2-7; D is unresolved. CDR3 length: 14 residues. Germline loops: CDR1 ENHRY, CDR2 SYGVKD. V was clipped by 5 bases and J by 2 bases, with 13 bases between them.

The sample holds a few counts of this clonotype. The chain recombines TRBV10-3 with TRBJ1-5; 10 bases line up with TRBD1. This CDR3 is built from 17 residues. The germline gives CDR1 ENHRY, CDR2 SYGVKD. After removal of 10 bases from V and 1 base from J, the junction contained 13 bases not matched to a gene. CDR3 bases: TGTGCCACCAGCACCGGGACAGGGGAGGCCAGCAATCAGCCCCAGCATTTT. Its translation: CATSTGTGEASNQPQHF.

The chain combines TRBV3-1 with TRBJ2-1; 7 positions agree with TRBD2. CDR3 size: 15 residues. The V segment lost 4 bases and the J segment 5 bases; nucleotides outside the gene matches: 8. The germline V gene encodes CDR1 LGHDT and CDR2 YNNKEL (reference sequence). In nucleotides, the CDR3 is TGTGCCAGCAGCCCACCGGGACTACTAAACAATGAGCAGTTCTTC. It is translated as CASSPPGLLNNEQFF.

On this clonotype itself: One end of the junction varies from germline; a read error may be responsible. V gene TRBV7-2 combines with J gene TRBJ2-2; 11 bases line up with TRBD2. The CDR3 runs 16 residues. CDR1 is SGHTA, CDR2 FQGNSA, per germline. This CDR3 is CVSSLAGGPRTGELFF. The DNA for the CDR3 is TGTGTCAGCAGCTTAGCGGGGGGGCCTCGGACCGGGGAGCTGTTTTTT.

V usage is TRBV10-3 and J usage is TRBJ2-3, with TRBD1 matching over 7 bases. The J segment lost 4 bases and the V segment lost 6 bases, leaving 4 bases of the junction unmatched. CDR1 ENHRY and CDR2 SYGVKD come from the germline V gene. The CDR3 extends over 13 amino acids. The CDR3 protein is CAIRPQGADTQYF. The CDR3 DNA reads as TGTGCCATCAGACCCCAGGGGGCAGATACGCAGTATTTT.

Details on this clonotype: With a much larger clone just one base away, this may be a read error. The V call is TRBV6-1, the J call TRBJ1-4, with D possibly TRBD1 on 6 matching bases. CDR3 length equals 15 residues. Germline CDR1 and CDR2: MNHNS and SASEGT. CDR3 protein: CTSSGDTATNEKLFF. CDR3 bases: TGTACCAGCAGTGGGGACACAGCAACTAATGAAAAACTGTTTTTT.

The J gene is TRBJ2-1, the V gene TRBV19; 8 nucleotides align to TRBD2. The germline V gene encodes CDR1 LNHDA and CDR2 SQIVND (reference sequence). CDR3 length: 15 amino acids. V shed 3 bases, J shed 8 bases, and the junction held 9 bases outside the gene matches. The DNA of the CDR3 is TGTGCCAGTAGTATCCGAAAAGCGGGAGAGTATGAGCAGTTCTTC. Translating gives CASSIRKAGEYEQFF.

Only a few counts were recorded for this clonotype. The chain has TRBV5-1 and TRBJ2-7; the match to TRBD2 covers 9 bases. Looked up from germline, CDR1 is SGHRS and CDR2 is YFSETQ. The CDR3 covers 15 residues. The trim removed 0 bases at V and 2 bases at J, leaving 3 bases unmatched. The CDR3 sequence is CASSLGASGTYEQYF. CDR3 coding DNA: TGCGCCAGCAGCTTGGGGGCTAGCGGGACCTACGAGCAGTACTTC.

J is TRBJ2-5 and V is TRBV7-2, with D perhaps matching TRBD2 (5 bases). V shed 8 bases and J shed 1 base, with 11 bases lying between them. The CDR3 runs to 13 residues. CDR1 SGHTA and CDR2 FQGNSA come from the germline V gene. CDR3 residues: CASSWELQETQYF. CDR3 in DNA: TGTGCCAGCTCGTGGGAGCTCCAAGAGACCCAGTACTTC.

The CDR3 spells CASSIGGKAQPQHF. The CDR3 DNA is TGTGCCAGTAGTATCGGGGGGAAGGCTCAGCCCCAGCATTTT. V gene TRBV19 combines with J gene TRBJ1-5, with D maybe TRBD1 (5 bases). V was clipped by 3 bases and J by 6 bases, with 12 bases between them. The CDR3 runs 14 residues. Germline V gene data show CDR1 as LNHDA and CDR2 as SQIVND (reference sequence).

This clonotype was counted at least ten times. This chain connects TRBV5-1 to TRBJ2-1; TRBD1 matches at 9 bases. V trimming: 2 bases; J trimming: 4 bases; junction bases outside the gene matches: 4. The germline V gene has CDR1 SGHRS and CDR2 YFSETQ. This CDR3 is 15 amino acids long. CDR3 in amino acids: CASSLPQGAYNEQFF. CDR3 nucleotides: TGCGCCAGCAGCTTACCACAGGGGGCTTACAATGAGCAGTTCTTC.

The chain employs TRBV7-7 and TRBJ2-7; D remains unclear. V lost 0 bases and J 6 bases, leaving 9 bases between the germline ends. The CDR3 length is 13 residues. Germline V gene sequence: CDR1 SSHAT, CDR2 FNYEAQ (reference sequence). Written as DNA, the CDR3 is TGTGCCAGCAGCTTAGCAGGGTTTCGCGAGCAGTACTTC. It specifies CASSLAGFREQYF. Full variable domain (rest looked up from reference TRBV7-7 and TRBJ2-7): GAGVSQSPRYKVTKRGQDVTLRCDPISSHATLYWYQQALGQGPEFLTYFNYEAQPDKSGLPSDRFSAERPEGSISTLTIQRTEQRDSAMYRCASSLAGFREQYFGPGTRLTVT.

This clonotype was counted a few times. The rearrangement links TRBV20-1 to TRBJ1-5; D is ambiguous. The V gene's germline CDR1 is DFQATT and CDR2 SNEGSKA (reference sequence). V was shortened by 0 bases and J by 4 bases, with 7 bases between the two germline ends. The CDR3 has 13 residues. This chain's CDR3 is CSARENRNQPQHF. CDR3 nucleotides: TGCAGTGCTAGAGAAAATAGGAATCAGCCCCAGCATTTT.

The chain has TRBV5-1 and TRBJ2-5, with 8 bases identical to TRBD1. Germline CDR1 SGHRS, CDR2 YFSETQ. The CDR3 is 15 residues long. J was trimmed by 4 bases and V by 1 base; bases with no gene match: 6. DNA of the CDR3: TGCGCCAGCAGCTTGACCGGACAGGGAGGAGAGACCCAGTACTTC. It yields the protein CASSLTGQGGETQYF. Combining the CDR3 with reference TRBV5-1 and TRBJ2-5 gives the whole variable domain KAGVTQTPRYLIKTRGQQVTLSCSPISGHRSVSWYQQTPGQGLQFLFEYFSETQRNKGNFPGRFSGRQFSNSRSEMNVSTLELGDSALYLCASSLTGQGGETQYFGPGTRLLVL.

This rearrangement joins TRBV7-2 to TRBJ2-5, with D perhaps matching TRBD2 (5 bases). Looked up from germline, CDR1 is SGHTA and CDR2 is FQGNSA. The CDR3 sequence is 13 residues long. Trimming removed 1 base at V and 4 bases at J, with 7 bases between. The CDR3 loop reads CASSLGTLETQYF. In DNA, the CDR3 is TGTGCCAGCAGCTTAGGGACTTTAGAGACCCAGTACTTC. Variable domain in full (rest from reference TRBV7-2 and TRBJ2-5): GAGVSQSPSNKVTEKGKDVELRCDPISGHTALYWYRQSLGQGLEFLIYFQGNSAPDKSGLPSDRFSAERTGGSVSTLTIQRTQQEDSAVYLCASSLGTLETQYFGPGTRLLVL.